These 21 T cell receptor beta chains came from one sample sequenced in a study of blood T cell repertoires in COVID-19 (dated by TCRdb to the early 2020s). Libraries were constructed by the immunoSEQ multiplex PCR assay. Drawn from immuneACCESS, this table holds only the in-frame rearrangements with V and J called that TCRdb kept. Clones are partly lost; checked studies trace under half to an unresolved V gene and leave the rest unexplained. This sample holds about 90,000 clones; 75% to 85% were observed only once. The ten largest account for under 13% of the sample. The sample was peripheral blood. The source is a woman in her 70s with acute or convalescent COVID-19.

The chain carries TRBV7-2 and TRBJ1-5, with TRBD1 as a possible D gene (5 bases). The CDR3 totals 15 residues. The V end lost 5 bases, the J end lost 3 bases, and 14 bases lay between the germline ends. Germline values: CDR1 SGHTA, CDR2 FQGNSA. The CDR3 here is CASSPPPGSNQPQHF. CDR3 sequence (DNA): TGTGCCAGCAGCCCCCCCCCAGGGTCCAATCAGCCCCAGCATTTT.

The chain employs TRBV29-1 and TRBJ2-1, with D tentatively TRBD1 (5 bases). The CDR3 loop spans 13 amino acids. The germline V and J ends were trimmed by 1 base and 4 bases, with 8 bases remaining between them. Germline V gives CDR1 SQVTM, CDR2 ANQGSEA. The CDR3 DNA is TGCAGCGTTGAAGGCCAGGGATACAATGAGCAGTTCTTC. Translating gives CSVEGQGYNEQFF.

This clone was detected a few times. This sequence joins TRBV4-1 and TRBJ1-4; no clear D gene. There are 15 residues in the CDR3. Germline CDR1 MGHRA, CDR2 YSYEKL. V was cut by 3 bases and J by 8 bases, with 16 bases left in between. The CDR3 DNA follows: TGCGCCAGCAGCCAGGGTGACATGGCTGGGGAAAAACTGTTTTTT. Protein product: CASSQGDMAGEKLFF.

This chain's CDR3 is CASSQWRTISSYNEQFF. DNA of the CDR3: TGTGCCAGCAGCCAATGGCGGACTATTAGCTCCTACAATGAGCAGTTCTTC. The chain is built from TRBV3-1 (or the pseudogene TRBV3-2) and TRBJ2-1, with D possibly TRBD2 on 6 matching bases. Germline CDR1 reads LGHDT; CDR2 reads YNNKEL (reference sequence). The CDR3 loop spans 17 amino acids. Trimming cost V 2 bases and J 0 bases, with 14 bases left between them.

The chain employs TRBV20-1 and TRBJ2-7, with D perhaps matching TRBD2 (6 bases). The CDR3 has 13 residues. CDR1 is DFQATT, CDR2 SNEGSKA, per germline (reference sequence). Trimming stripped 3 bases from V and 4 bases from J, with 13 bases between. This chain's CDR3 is CSASLVAGYEQYF. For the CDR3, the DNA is TGCAGTGCTAGTCTAGTTGCGGGGTACGAGCAGTACTTC.

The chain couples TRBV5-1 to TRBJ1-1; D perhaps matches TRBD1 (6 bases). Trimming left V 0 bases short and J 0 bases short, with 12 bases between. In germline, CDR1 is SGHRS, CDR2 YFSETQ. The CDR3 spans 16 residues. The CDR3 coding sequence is TGCGCCAGCAGCTTGGCTCTACAGGGACTGAACACTGAAGCTTTCTTT. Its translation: CASSLALQGLNTEAFF.

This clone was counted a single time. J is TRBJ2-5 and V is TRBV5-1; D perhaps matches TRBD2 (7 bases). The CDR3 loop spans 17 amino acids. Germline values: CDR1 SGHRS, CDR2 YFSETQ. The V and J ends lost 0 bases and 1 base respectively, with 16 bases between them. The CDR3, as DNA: TGCGCCAGCAGCTTGGGTGGGGGGGCGGCTATCCAAGAGACCCAGTACTTC. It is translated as CASSLGGGAAIQETQYF. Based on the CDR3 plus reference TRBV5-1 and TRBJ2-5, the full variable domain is KAGVTQTPRYLIKTRGQQVTLSCSPISGHRSVSWYQQTPGQGLQFLFEYFSETQRNKGNFPGRFSGRQFSNSRSEMNVSTLELGDSALYLCASSLGGGAAIQETQYFGPGTRLLVL.

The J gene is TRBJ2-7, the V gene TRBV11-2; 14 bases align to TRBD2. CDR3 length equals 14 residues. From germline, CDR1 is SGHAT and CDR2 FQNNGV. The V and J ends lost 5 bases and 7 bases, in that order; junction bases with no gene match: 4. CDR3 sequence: CASSGLAGGWEQYF. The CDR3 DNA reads TGTGCCAGCAGCGGACTAGCGGGAGGATGGGAGCAGTACTTC.

The CDR3 bases are TGTGCCACCATGCCGGGACAGGGTAGGGGAGATACGCAGTATTTT. Its protein product is CATMPGQGRGDTQYF. This chain links TRBV24-1 with TRBJ2-3; 9 bases map to TRBD1. CDR1 and CDR2 from the germline V gene are KGHDR and SFDVKD. This CDR3 has 15 amino acids. The V and J ends lost 8 bases and 5 bases, in that order; junction bases with no gene match: 10.

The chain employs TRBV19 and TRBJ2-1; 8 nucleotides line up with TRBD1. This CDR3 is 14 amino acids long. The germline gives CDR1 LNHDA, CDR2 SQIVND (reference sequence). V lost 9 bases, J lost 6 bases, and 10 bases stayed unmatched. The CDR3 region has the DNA TGTGCCAGCGGTGACAGGGGCGTAAGCAATGAGCAGTTCTTC. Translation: CASGDRGVSNEQFF.

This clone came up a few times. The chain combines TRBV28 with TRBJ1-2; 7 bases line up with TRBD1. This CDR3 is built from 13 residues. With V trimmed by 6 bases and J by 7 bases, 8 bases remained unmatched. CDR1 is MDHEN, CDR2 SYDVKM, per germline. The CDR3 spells CASRTLQGTGYTF. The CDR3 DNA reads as TGTGCCAGCAGGACCCTACAGGGGACTGGCTACACCTTC.

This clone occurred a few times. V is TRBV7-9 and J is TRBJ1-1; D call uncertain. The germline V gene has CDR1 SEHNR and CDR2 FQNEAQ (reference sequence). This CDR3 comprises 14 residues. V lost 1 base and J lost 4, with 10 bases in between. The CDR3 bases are TGTGCCAGCAGCTTAGGCGGAATCGGCACTGAAGCTTTCTTT. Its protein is CASSLGGIGTEAFF.

In nucleotides, the CDR3 is TGTGCCACCAGCAGAACCCAGGGTAATCAGCCCCAGCATTTT. It yields the protein CATSRTQGNQPQHF. J is TRBJ1-5 and V is TRBV15; maybe TRBD1 (5 bases). With 2 bases removed from V and 4 bases from J, the gap between germline ends came to 9 bases. This CDR3 is built from 14 residues. Per germline, CDR1 LNHNV and CDR2 YYDKDF (reference sequence).

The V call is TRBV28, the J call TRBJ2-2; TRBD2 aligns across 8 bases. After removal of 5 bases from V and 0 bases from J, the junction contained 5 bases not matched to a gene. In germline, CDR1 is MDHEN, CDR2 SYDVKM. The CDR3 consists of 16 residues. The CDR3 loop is CASSRPGGANTGELFF. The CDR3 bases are TGTGCCAGCAGTCGGCCCGGGGGGGCGAACACCGGGGAGCTGTTTTTT.

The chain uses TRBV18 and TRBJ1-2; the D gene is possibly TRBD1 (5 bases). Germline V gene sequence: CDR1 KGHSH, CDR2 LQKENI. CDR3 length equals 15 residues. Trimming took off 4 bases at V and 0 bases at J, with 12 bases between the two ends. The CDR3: CASSQQGHPNYGYTF. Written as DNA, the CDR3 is TGTGCCAGCTCACAACAAGGACACCCTAACTATGGCTACACCTTC.

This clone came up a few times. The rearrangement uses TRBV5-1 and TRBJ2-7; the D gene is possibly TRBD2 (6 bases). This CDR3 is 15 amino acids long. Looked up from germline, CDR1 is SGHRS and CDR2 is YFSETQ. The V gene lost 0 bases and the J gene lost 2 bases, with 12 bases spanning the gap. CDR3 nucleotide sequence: TGCGCCAGCAGCTTGGGTCCCGGGGGAACCTACGAGCAGTACTTC. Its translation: CASSLGPGGTYEQYF.

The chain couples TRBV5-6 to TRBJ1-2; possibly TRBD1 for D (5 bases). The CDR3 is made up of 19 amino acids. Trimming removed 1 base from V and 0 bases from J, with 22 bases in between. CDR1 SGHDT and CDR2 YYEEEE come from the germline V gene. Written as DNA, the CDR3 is TGTGCCAGCAGCTTGAACGCACTGGTAGGGGTGCCTTCTAACTATGGCTACACCTTC. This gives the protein CASSLNALVGVPSNYGYTF.

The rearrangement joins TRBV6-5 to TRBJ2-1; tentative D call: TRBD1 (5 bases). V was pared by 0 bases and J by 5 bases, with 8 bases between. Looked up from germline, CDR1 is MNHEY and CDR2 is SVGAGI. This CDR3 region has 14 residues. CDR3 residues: CASSYSGPHNEQFF. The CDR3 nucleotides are TGTGCCAGCAGTTACTCGGGGCCACACAATGAGCAGTTCTTC.

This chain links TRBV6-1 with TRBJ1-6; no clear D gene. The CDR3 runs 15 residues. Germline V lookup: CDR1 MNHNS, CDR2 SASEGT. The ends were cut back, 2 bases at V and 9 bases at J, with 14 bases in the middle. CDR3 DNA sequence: TGTGCCAGCAGTGAATCGGTACCCGTTGTTTCACCCCTCCACTTT. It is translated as CASSESVPVVSPLHF.

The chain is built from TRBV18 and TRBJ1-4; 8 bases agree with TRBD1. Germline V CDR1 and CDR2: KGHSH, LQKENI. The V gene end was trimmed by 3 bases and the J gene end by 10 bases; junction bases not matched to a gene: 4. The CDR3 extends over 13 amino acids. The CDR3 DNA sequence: TGTGCCAGCTCACCTGAAGACAGGGGAAAACTGTTTTTT. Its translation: CASSPEDRGKLFF.

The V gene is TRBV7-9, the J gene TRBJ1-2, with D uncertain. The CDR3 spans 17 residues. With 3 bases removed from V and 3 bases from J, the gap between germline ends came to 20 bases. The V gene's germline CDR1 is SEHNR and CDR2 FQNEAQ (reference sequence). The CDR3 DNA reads TGTGCCAGCAGCTTCGGTCTCACCGCTACCCTGGACTATGGCTACACCTTC. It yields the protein CASSFGLTATLDYGYTF.